Sequencing of this T cell receptor (beta chain) was carried out in a study of cytomegalovirus exposure and HLA in healthy donors. The overall study: As an earlier analysis found, 150 million to 200 million T cells yielded approximately 110 million unique TCR beta sequences. From HLA-typed donors, an early data release held about 85 million unique TCRs.

In the PCR, 60 Vbeta and 13 Jbeta primers were used. Sequenced by immunoSEQ multiplex PCR; TCRdb stores in-frame clones only, minus some. The data contain about 86,000 clones, around 70% of them singletons. V gave up 3 bases and J gave up 4 bases; unmatched junction bases: 6. The CDR3 loop spans 14 amino acids. Germline V lookup: CDR1 KGHSH, CDR2 LQKENI. The chain has TRBV18 and TRBJ2-7; 7 bases are a match to TRBD2. This sequence was found in a woman aged 45-59 years in good health and CMV-seropositive. Sequencing was done on a sample of PBMCs. The CDR3: CASSPLAGDYEQYF. The CDR3 DNA reads as TGTGCCAGCTCACCTTTGGCGGGAGATTACGAGCAGTACTTC. The variable domain in full, with the rest retrieved from reference TRBV18 and TRBJ2-7, is NAGVMQNPRHLVRRRGQEARLRCSPMKGHSHVYWYRQLPEEGLKFMVYLQKENIIDESGMPKERFSAEFPKEGPSILRIQQVVRGDSAAYFCASSPLAGDYEQYFGPGTRLTVT.